This T cell receptor beta chain comes out of a study of CD8 T cells in Susac syndrome. V shed 1 base and J shed 2 bases, with 12 bases lying between them. From germline, CDR1 is LGHNA and CDR2 YSLEER. The CDR3 consists of 16 residues. cDNA came from about 0.46 to 1 ug RNA primed by random hexamers. Amplification of the TCR beta CDR3 was carried out by immunoSEQ multiplex PCR, which spanned a total of 54 Vbeta and 13 Jbeta segments. TCRdb passed the immunoSEQ multiplex PCR reads through MiXCR, listing each CDR3 protein once. The data contain 150,000 to 200,000 distinct CDR3 sequences, just under 95% of them singletons. In blood CD8+ and CD4+ T cells, TCR beta underwent sequencing. Healthy donors served as the controls. They were matched for age and sex.

The receptor's source is a human donor in good health. The chain joins TRBV4-3 to TRBJ2-1; TRBD2 might be the D (5 bases). The sample was CD4+ T cells from PBMCs. For the CDR3, the DNA is TGCGCCAGCAGCCAAGGTAGCGACCATACCTACAATGAGCAGTTCTTC. Residues: CASSQGSDHTYNEQFF.